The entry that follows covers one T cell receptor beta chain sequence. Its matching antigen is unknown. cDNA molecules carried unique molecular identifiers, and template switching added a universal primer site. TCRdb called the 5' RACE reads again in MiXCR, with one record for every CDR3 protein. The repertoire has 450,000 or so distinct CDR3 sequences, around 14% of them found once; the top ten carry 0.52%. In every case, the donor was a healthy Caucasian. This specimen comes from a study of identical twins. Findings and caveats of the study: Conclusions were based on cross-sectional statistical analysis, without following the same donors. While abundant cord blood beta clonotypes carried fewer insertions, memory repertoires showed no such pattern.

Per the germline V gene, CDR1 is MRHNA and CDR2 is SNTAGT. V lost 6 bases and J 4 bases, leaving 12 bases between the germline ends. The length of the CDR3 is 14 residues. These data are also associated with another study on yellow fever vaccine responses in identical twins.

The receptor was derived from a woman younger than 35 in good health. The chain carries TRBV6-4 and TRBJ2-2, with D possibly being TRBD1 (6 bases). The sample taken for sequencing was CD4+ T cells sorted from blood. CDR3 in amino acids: CASRPTGPTGELFF. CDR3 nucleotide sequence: TGTGCCAGCAGGCCGACAGGCCCCACCGGGGAGCTGTTTTTT.